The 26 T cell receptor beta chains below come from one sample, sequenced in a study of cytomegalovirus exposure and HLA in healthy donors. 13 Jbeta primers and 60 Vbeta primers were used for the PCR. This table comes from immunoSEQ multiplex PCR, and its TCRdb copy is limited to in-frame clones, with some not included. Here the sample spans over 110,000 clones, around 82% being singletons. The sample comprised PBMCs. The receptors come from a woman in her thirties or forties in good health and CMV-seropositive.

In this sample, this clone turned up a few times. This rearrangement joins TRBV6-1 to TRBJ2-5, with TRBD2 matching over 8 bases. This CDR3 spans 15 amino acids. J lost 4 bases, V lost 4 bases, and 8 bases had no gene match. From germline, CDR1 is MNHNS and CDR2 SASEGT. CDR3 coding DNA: TGTGCCAGCAGTGGCAGCGGGAGTGAGGGAGAGACCCAGTACTTC. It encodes CASSGSGSEGETQYF.

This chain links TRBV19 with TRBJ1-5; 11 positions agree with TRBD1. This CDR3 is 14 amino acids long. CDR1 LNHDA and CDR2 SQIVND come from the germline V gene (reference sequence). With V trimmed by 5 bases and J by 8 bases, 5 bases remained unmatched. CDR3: CASSWTGGGEPQHF. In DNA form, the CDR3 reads TGTGCCAGTAGTTGGACAGGGGGCGGGGAGCCCCAGCATTTT.

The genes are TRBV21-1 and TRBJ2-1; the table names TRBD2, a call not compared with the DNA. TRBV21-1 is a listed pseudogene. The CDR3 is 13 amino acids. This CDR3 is CASSKPRSNEQFF. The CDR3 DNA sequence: TGTGCCAGCAGCAAACCCCGGAGCAATGAGCAGTTCTTC.

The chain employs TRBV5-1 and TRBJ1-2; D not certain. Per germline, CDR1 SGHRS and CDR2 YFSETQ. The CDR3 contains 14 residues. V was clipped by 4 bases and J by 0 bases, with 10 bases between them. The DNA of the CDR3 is TGCGCCAGCAGCGTAACAGAAGCTAACTATGGCTACACCTTC. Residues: CASSVTEANYGYTF.

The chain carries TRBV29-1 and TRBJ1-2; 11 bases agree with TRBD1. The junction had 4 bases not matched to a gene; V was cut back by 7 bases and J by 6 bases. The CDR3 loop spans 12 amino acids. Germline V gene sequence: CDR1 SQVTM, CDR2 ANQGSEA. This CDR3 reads CSGWTGGNGYTF. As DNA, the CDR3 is TGCAGCGGGTGGACAGGGGGCAATGGCTACACCTTC.

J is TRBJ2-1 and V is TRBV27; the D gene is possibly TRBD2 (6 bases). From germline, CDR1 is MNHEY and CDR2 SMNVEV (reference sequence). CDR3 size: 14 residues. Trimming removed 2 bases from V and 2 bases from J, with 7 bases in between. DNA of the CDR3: TGTGCCAGCAGTTTAACGGGAGCCTACAATGAGCAGTTCTTC. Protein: CASSLTGAYNEQFF.

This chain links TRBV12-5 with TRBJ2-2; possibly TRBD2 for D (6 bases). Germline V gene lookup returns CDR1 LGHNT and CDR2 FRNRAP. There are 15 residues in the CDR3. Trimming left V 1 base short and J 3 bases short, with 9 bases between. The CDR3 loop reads CASGLERAYTGELFF. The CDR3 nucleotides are TGTGCTAGTGGTTTGGAGCGGGCGTACACCGGGGAGCTGTTTTTT.

CDR3 in amino acids: CASSSRLEKLFF. The CDR3 DNA is TGTGCCAGCAGCTCGCGCCTGGAAAAACTGTTTTTT. V usage is TRBV7-9 and J usage is TRBJ1-4; D gene unclear. CDR1 is SEHNR and CDR2 is FQNEAQ in the germline V gene (reference sequence). The CDR3 runs to 12 residues. Trimming left V 4 bases short and J 8 bases short, with 8 bases between.

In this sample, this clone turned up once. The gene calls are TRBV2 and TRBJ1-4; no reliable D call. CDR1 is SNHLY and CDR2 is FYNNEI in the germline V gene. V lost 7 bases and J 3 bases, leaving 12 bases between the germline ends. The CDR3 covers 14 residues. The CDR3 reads CASKWETSNEKLFF. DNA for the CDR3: TGTGCCAGCAAATGGGAGACGTCTAATGAAAAACTGTTTTTT.

This CDR3 reads CAWSPGDNQPQHF. Written as DNA, the CDR3 is TGTGCCTGGAGCCCCGGGGATAATCAGCCCCAGCATTTT. The chain carries TRBV30 and TRBJ1-5; no definite D call. CDR3 length: 13 amino acids. V was trimmed by 3 bases and J by 4 bases, leaving 10 bases between them. The germline V gene has CDR1 GTSNPN and CDR2 SVGIG (reference sequence).

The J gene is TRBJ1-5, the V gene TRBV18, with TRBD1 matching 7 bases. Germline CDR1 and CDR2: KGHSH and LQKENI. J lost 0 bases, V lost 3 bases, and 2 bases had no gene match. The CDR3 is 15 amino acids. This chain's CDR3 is CASSPGQHSNQPQHF. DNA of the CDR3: TGTGCCAGCTCACCGGGACAGCATAGCAATCAGCCCCAGCATTTT.

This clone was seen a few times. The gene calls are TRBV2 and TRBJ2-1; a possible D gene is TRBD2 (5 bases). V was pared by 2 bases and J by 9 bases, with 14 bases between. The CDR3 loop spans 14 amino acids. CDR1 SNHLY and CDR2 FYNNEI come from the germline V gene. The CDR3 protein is CASSETGKVGEQFF. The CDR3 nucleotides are TGTGCCAGCAGTGAAACGGGAAAGGTGGGTGAGCAGTTCTTC.

CDR3 in amino acids: CASSLGGSSSYNEQFF. The CDR3 DNA reads TGTGCCAGCAGCTTGGGGGGGAGCAGTTCCTACAATGAGCAGTTCTTC. J is TRBJ2-1 and V is TRBV7-2, with 7 positions matching TRBD2. The CDR3 totals 16 residues. Germline trimming cut 3 bases from V and 1 base from J; bases unmatched to any gene: 6. Germline V gene lookup returns CDR1 SGHTA and CDR2 FQGNSA.

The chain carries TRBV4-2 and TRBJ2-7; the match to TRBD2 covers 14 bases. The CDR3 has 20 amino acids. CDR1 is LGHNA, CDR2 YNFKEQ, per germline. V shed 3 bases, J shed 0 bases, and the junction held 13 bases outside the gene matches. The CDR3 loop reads CASSHVGLAGGGGSSYEQYF. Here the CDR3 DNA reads TGTGCCAGCAGCCACGTCGGACTAGCGGGAGGAGGGGGTAGCTCCTACGAGCAGTACTTC.

CDR3 DNA sequence: TGTGCCAGCAGCTTAGTAGGGACTAGCGGTTACTACAATGAGCAGTTCTTC. Translated: CASSLVGTSGYYNEQFF. The chain links TRBV7-2 to TRBJ2-1; the match to TRBD2 covers 11 bases. The germline V gene encodes CDR1 SGHTA and CDR2 FQGNSA. This CDR3 region has 17 residues. J was trimmed by 3 bases and V by 1 base; bases with no gene match: 5.

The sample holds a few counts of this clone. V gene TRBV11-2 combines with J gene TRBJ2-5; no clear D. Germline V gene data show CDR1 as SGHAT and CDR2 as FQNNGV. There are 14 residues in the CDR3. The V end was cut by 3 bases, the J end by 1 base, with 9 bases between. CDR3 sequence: CASSFRGVQETQYF. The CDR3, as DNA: TGTGCCAGCAGCTTTAGAGGTGTCCAAGAGACCCAGTACTTC. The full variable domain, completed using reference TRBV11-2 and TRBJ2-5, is EAGVAQSPRYKIIEKRQSVAFWCNPISGHATLYWYQQILGQGPKLLIQFQNNGVVDDSQLPKDRFSAERLKGVDSTLKIQPAKLEDSAVYLCASSFRGVQETQYFGPGTRLLVL.

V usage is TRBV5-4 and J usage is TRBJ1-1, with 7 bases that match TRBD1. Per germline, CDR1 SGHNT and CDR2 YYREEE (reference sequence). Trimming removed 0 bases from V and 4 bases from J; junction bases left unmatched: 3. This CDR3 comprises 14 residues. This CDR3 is CASSLDQGGTEAFF. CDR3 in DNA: TGTGCCAGCAGCTTGGATCAGGGGGGCACTGAAGCTTTCTTT.

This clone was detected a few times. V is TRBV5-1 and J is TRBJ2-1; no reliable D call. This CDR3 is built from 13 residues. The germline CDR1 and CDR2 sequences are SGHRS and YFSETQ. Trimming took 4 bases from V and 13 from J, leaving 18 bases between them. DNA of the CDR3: TGCGCCAGCAGCCCCTCCGACCGAGGCCAACAGTTCTTC. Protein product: CASSPSDRGQQFF.

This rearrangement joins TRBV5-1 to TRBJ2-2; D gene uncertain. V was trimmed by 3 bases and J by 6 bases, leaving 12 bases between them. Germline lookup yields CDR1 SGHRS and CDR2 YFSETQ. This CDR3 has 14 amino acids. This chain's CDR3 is CASSSADRAGELFF. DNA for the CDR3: TGCGCCAGCAGCTCAGCCGACCGGGCCGGGGAGCTGTTTTTT. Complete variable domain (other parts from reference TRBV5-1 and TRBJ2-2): KAGVTQTPRYLIKTRGQQVTLSCSPISGHRSVSWYQQTPGQGLQFLFEYFSETQRNKGNFPGRFSGRQFSNSRSEMNVSTLELGDSALYLCASSSADRAGELFFGEGSRLTVL.

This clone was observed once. The CDR3 DNA reads TGCGCCAGCAGTGAGGCGGGGCAGGGGGCCGGGGAGCTGTTTTTT. It codes for CASSEAGQGAGELFF. This rearrangement joins TRBV10-1 to TRBJ2-2, with TRBD1 as a possible D gene (7 bases). Germline CDR1 and CDR2: WNHNN and SYGVQD (reference sequence). The CDR3 runs 15 residues. The V end lost 2 bases, the J end lost 6 bases, and 13 bases lay between the germline ends.

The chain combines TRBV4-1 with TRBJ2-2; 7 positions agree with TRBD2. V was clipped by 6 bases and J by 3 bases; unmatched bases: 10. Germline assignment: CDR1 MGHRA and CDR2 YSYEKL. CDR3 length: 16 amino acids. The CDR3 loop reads CASSKTLAIHTGELFF. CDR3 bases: TGCGCCAGCAGTAAAACACTAGCGATCCACACCGGGGAGCTGTTTTTT.

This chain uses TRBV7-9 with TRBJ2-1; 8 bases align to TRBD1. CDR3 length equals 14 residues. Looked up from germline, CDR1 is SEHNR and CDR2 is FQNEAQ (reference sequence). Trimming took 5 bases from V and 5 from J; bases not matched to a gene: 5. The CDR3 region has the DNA TGTGCCAGCAGCCCCTGGGACAGGCACAATGAGCAGTTCTTC. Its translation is CASSPWDRHNEQFF.

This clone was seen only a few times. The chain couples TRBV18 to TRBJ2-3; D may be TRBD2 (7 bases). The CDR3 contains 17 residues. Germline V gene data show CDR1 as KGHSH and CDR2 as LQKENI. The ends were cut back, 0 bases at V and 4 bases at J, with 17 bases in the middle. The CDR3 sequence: CASSPPRRGRSADTQYF. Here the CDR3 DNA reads TGTGCCAGCTCACCACCTAGGCGGGGGCGGTCGGCAGATACGCAGTATTTT.

CDR3 DNA sequence: TGTGCCAGCAGCGTAGGGCTAGCGGGAGACACAGATACGCAGTATTTT. It yields the protein CASSVGLAGDTDTQYF. V gene TRBV9 combines with J gene TRBJ2-3; 10 nucleotides match TRBD2. V lost 0 bases to trimming and J lost 2 bases; unmatched junction nucleotides: 3. The CDR3 totals 16 residues. Germline CDR1 reads SGDLS; CDR2 reads YYNGEE.

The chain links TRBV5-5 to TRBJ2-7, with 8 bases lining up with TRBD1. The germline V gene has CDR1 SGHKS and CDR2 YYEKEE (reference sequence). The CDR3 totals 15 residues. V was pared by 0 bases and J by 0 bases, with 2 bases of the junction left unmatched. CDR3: CASSLAGGVSYEQYF. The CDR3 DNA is TGTGCCAGCAGCTTGGCAGGGGGCGTCTCCTACGAGCAGTACTTC.

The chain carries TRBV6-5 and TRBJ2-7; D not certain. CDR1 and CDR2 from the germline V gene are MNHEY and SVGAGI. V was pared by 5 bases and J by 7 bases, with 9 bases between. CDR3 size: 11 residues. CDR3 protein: CASSEAWEQYF. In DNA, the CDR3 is TGTGCCAGCAGTGAAGCATGGGAGCAGTACTTC.